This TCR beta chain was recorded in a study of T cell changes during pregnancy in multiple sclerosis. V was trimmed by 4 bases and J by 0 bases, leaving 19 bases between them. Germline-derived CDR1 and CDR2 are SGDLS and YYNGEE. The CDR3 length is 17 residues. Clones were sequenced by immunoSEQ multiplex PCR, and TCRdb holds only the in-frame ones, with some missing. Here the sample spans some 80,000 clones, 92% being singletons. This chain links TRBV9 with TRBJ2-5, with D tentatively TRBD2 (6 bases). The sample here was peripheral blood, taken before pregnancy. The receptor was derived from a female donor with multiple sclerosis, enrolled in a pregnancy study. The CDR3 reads CASSPGWRDTYQETQYF. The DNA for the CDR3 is TGTGCCAGCAGCCCCGGATGGAGGGATACGTACCAAGAGACCCAGTACTTC.